This record covers a single T cell receptor (beta chain). Sequencing was performed with immunoSEQ multiplex PCR; in TCRdb, only in-frame clones are kept and a portion is missing. The sample consists of about 2.2 million clones, about 93% of them appearing once. The data originate from a study of shared clonotypes between healthy human individuals. V lost 4 bases and J lost 2, with 12 bases in between. The V gene's germline CDR1 is GTSNPN and CDR2 SVGIG (reference sequence). The CDR3 consists of 13 residues. Naivety among CD8 cells was defined by CD45RO negativity and positive CCR7 selection, thereby excluding terminally differentiated effector memory CD45RA+ cells.

This sequence originates from a man between 18 and 35 years old in good health. Some clones in this sample may be carry-over from other donors' samples. This chain uses TRBV30 with TRBJ2-7; D is perhaps TRBD2 (5 bases). The sequenced material came from naive CD8+ T cells from PBMCs. The CDR3 here is CAWTTQRAYEQYF. The CDR3 DNA follows: TGTGCCTGGACCACCCAGAGGGCCTACGAGCAGTACTTC.